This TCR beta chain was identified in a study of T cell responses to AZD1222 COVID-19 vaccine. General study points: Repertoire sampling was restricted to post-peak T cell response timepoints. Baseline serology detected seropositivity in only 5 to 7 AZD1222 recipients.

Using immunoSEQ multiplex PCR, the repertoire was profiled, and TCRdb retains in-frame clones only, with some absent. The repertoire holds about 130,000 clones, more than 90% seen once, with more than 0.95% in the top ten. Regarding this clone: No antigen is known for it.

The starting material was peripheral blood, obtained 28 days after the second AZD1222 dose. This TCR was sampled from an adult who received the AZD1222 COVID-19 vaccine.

In DNA, the CDR3 is TGTGCCAGCAGCGACAGGGATTGGGGCAATCAGCCCCAGCATTTT. Translating gives CASSDRDWGNQPQHF. The chain joins TRBV7-2 to TRBJ1-5; TRBD1 aligns across 7 bases. Germline V gene sequence: CDR1 SGHTA, CDR2 FQGNSA. The CDR3 covers 15 residues. J lost 2 bases, V lost 5 bases, and 6 bases had no gene match.